This TCR beta chain was recorded in a study of identical twins. V was cut by 0 bases and J by 1 base, with 8 bases left in between. Looked up from germline, CDR1 is SGDLS and CDR2 is YYNGEE. This CDR3 contains 15 residues. Regarding the study as a whole: When twins shared out-of-frame alpha sequences, those sequences had excess low generation probability. The authors drew conclusions from cross-sectional statistical analysis rather than following the same donors. In zero-insertion analyses, partial confounding could arise from invariant MAIT and iNKT cells.

Points on this clonotype: Its cognate antigen is unknown.

Each CDR3 protein gets one entry after TCRdb re-called the 5' RACE reads with MiXCR. The sample lists 15,000 to 20,000 distinct CDR3 sequences; less than 70% were seen once. Sequencing was done on a sample of memory (CD45RO+) T cells sorted from blood. The TCR comes from a woman aged 18-29 years in good health. This table probably holds off-target reads from a library built for another chain. V and J are TRBV9 and TRBJ2-1; D is undetermined. The CDR3: CASSVDTRSYNEQFF. In DNA, the CDR3 is TGTGCCAGCAGCGTAGATACTCGTTCCTACAATGAGCAGTTCTTC. Using reference TRBV9 and TRBJ2-1 for the parts outside the CDR3, the full variable domain is DSGVTQTPKHLITATGQRVTLRCSPRSGDLSVYWYQQSLDQGLQFLIQYYNGEERAKGNILERFSAQQFPDLHSELNLSSLELGDSALYFCASSVDTRSYNEQFFGPGTRLTVL.